This T cell receptor beta chain originates from a study of patients and donors after allogeneic stem cell transplantation. CDR3 length: 15 amino acids. Each CDR3 protein is one row after TCRdb ran MiXCR on the RT-PCR reads. The data show a few hundred thousand distinct CDR3 sequences, with roughly an eighth seen just once and roughly 12% held by the top ten. This receptor was taken from a human donor who was either an allogeneic HSCT recipient or a stem cell or donor lymphocyte infusion donor (not recorded which). It is not recorded whose cells these are; they may come from a transplant donor. The rearrangement uses TRBV21-1 and TRBJ1-5; no check of the table's D call, TRBD1, against the DNA was made. TRBV21-1 is deemed a pseudogene. Sequencing was carried out using blood, either unsorted or a sorted T cell fraction (not recorded which). CDR3 loop: CASSKDNSGGGPQHF. The CDR3 DNA reads TGTGCCAGCAGCAAAGACAACAGCGGAGGGGGGCCCCAGCATTTT.